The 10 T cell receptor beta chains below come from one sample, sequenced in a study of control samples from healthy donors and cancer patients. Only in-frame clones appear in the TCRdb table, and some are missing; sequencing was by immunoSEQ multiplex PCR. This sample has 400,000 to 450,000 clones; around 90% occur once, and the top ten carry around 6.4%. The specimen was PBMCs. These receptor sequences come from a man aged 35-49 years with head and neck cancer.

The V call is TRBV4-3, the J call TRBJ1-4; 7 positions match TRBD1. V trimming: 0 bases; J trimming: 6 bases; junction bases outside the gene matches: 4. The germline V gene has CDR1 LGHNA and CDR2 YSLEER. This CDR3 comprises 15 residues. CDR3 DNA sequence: TGCGCCAGCAGCCAAGACCCCGGGACAGATGAAAAACTGTTTTTT. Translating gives CASSQDPGTDEKLFF.

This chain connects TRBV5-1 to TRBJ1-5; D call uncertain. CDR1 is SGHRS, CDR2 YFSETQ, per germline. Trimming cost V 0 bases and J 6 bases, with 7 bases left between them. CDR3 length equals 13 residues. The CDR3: CASSLAGFQPQHF. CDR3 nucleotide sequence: TGCGCCAGCAGCTTGGCCGGGTTTCAGCCCCAGCATTTT.

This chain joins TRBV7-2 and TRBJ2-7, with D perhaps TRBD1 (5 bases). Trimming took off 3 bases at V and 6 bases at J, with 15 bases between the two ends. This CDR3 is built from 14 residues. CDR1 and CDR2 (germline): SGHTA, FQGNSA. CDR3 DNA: TGTGCCAGCAGCTTCGGTGGGGCATTGAGCGAGCAGTACTTC. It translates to CASSFGGALSEQYF.

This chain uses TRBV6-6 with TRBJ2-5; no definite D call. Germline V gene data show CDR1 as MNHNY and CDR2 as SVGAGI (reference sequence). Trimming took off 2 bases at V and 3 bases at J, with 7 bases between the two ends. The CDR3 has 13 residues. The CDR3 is CASSYGQKETQYF. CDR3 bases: TGTGCCAGCAGTTACGGGCAGAAAGAGACCCAGTACTTC.

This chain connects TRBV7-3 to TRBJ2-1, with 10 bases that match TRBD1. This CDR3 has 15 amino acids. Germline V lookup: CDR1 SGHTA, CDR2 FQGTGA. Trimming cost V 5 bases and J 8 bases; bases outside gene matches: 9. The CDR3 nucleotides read TGTGCCAGCAGCCCCCCGGGACAGGGGATACATGAGCAGTTCTTC. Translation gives CASSPPGQGIHEQFF.

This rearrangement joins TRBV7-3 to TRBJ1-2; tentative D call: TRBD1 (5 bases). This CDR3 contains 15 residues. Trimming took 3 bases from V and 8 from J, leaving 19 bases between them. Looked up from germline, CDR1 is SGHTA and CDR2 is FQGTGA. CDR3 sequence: CASSFQGDSRIGYTF. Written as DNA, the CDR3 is TGTGCCAGCAGCTTTCAGGGAGACAGCCGGATAGGCTACACCTTC. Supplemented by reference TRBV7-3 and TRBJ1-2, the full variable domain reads GAGVSQTPSNKVTEKGKYVELRCDPISGHTALYWYRQSLGQGPEFLIYFQGTGAADDSGLPNDRFFAVRPEGSVSTLKIQRTERGDSAVYLCASSFQGDSRIGYTFGSGTRLTVV.

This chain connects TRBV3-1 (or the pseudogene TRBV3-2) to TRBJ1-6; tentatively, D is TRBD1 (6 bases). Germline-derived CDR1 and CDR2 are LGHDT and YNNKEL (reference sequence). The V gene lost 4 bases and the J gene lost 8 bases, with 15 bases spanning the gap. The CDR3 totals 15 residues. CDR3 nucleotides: TGTGCCAGCAGCCCGCTGGGGACAAAGGATTCACCCCTCCACTTT. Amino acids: CASSPLGTKDSPLHF.

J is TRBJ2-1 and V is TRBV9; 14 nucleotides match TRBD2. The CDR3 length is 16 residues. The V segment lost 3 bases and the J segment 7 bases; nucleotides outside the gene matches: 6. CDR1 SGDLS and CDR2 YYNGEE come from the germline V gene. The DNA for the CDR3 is TGTGCCAGCAGCGGCAGACTAGCGGGAGGGGTGAATGAGCAGTTCTTC. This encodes CASSGRLAGGVNEQFF.

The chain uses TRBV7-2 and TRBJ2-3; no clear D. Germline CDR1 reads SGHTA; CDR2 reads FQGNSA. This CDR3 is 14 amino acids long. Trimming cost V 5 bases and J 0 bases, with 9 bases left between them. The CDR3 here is CASSPTLSTDTQYF. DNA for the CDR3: TGTGCCAGCAGCCCTACGCTTAGCACAGATACGCAGTATTTT.

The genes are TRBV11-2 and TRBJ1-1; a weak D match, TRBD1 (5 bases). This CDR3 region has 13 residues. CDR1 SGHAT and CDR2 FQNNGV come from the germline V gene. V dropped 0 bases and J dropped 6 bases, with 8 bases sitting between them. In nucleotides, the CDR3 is TGTGCCAGCAGCTTAGATCGGGGGGCTGAAGCTTTCTTT. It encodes CASSLDRGAEAFF.